The T cell receptor beta chain described here comes from a study of CXCR3-negative and CXCR3-positive naive CD8 T cells. Findings and limits, study-wide: Against CXCR3-negative naive cells, CXCR3-positive naive cells showed more hydrophobic TRB CDR3s.

5' RACE with UMI labels generated the TRB cDNA libraries. TCRdb reprocessed the 5' RACE reads, keeping one entry per CDR3 protein, no DNA. Its table records some 140,000 distinct CDR3 sequences. The length of the CDR3 is 14 residues. The germline V gene encodes CDR1 MNHEY and CDR2 SMNVEV (reference sequence). Note on this clonotype: The antigen is unknown.

The sample consisted of naive CXCR3+ CD8+ T cells from blood. Sample subset: CD45RO-CCR7+CD27+CD95- naive CD8+ T cells expressing CXCR3 (TNR3+). This receptor was identified in a human donor in good health. Some clones in this sample may be carry-over from other donors' samples. The V gene is TRBV27, the J gene TRBJ2-3; TCRdb's D gene call, TRBD2, goes unchecked for lack of DNA. CDR3: CASSFSSGGDTQYF.